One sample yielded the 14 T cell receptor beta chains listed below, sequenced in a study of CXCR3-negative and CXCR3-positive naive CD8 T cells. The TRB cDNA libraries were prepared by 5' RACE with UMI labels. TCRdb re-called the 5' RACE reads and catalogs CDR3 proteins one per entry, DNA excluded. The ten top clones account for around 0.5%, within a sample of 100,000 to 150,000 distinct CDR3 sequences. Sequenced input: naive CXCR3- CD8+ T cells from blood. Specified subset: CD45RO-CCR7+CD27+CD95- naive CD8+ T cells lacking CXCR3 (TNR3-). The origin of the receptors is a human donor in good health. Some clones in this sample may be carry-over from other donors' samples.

The chain's CDR3 is CASTYSTYYNEQFF. The V and J genes are TRBV6-5 and TRBJ2-1. In germline, CDR1 is MNHEY, CDR2 SVGAGI. The CDR3 runs 14 residues.

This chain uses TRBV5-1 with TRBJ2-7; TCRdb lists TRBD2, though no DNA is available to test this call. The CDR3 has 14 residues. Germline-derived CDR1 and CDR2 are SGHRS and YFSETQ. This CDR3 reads CASSTGLANYEQYF. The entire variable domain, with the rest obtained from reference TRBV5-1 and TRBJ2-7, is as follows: KAGVTQTPRYLIKTRGQQVTLSCSPISGHRSVSWYQQTPGQGLQFLFEYFSETQRNKGNFPGRFSGRQFSNSRSEMNVSTLELGDSALYLCASSTGLANYEQYFGPGTRLTVT.

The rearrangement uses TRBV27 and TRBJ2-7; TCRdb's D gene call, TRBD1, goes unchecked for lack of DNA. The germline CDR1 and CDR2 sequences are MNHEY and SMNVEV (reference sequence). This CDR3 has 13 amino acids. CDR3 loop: CASSRSGTNEQYF.

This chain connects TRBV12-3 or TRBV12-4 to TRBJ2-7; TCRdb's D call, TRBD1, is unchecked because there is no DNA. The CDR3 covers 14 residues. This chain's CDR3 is CASSLGDGTYEQYF.

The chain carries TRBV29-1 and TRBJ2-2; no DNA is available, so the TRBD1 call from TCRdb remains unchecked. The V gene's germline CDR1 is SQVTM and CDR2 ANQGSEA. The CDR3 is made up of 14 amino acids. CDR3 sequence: CSVEATASPGELFF.

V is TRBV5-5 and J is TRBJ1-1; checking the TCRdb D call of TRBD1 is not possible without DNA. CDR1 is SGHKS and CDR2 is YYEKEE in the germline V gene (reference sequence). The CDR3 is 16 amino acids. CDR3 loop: CASSLDIATENTEAFF.

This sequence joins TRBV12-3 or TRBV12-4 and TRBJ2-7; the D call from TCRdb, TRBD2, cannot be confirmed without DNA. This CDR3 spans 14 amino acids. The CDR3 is CASSPTSGRNEQYF.

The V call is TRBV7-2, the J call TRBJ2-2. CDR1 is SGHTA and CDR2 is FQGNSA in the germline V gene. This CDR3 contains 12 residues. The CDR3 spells CASSPSTGELFF.

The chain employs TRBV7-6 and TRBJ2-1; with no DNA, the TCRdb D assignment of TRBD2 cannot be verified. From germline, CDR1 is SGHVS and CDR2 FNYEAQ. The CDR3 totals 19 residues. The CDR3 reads CASSLAPLIAGSSYNEQFF.

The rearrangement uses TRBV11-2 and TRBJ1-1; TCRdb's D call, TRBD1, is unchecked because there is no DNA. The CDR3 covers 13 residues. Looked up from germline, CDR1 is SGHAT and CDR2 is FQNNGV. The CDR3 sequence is CASSSKPGPEAFF.

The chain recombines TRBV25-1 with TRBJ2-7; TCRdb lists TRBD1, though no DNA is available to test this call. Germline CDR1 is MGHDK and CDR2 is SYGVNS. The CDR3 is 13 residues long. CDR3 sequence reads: CASSELGGDEQYF.

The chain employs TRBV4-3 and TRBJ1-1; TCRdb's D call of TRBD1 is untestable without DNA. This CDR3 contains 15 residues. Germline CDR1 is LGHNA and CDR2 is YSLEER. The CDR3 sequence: CASSRETGQDTEAFF.

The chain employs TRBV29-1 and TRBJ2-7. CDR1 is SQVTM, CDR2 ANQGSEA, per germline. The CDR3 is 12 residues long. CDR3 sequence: CSVLDVNYEQYF.

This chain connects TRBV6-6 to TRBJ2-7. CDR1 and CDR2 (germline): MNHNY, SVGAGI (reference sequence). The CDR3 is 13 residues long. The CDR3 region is CASGSRDSYEQYF.